A few counts support the clone carrying this TCR beta chain. All donors provided no fewer than one pre-ART and no fewer than two post-ART PBMC samples. immunoSEQ v3.0 was run at survey level. Here immunoSEQ multiplex PCR was the method, and the copy in TCRdb shows in-frame clones only, minus some. This table holds 10,000 to 15,000 clones, roughly 79% found once. The data were obtained in a study of long-term antiretroviral therapy in people with HIV. Specimen: unsorted PBMCs, collected 0.8 years before starting antiretroviral therapy. The sequence derives from a woman in her thirties or forties with HIV.

Here the CDR3 DNA reads TGTGCCAGCAGTTCCGGACACCCCTACGAGCAGTACTTC. Translation gives CASSSGHPYEQYF. V gene TRBV27 combines with J gene TRBJ2-7; D perhaps matches TRBD1 (5 bases). Germline assignment: CDR1 MNHEY and CDR2 SMNVEV (reference sequence). The CDR3 totals 13 residues. V was shortened by 4 bases and J by 2 bases, with 9 bases between the two germline ends.